A selection of T cell receptor beta chains follows, all from one sample in a study of blood T cell repertoires in COVID-19. This table comes from immunoSEQ multiplex PCR, and its TCRdb copy is limited to in-frame clones, with some not included. This repertoire shows around 70,000 clones, roughly 80% found once; its top ten account for over 15%. Specimen: peripheral blood. Receptors originate from a woman aged 55-69 years with acute or convalescent COVID-19. Both conserved end residues are part of each CDR3. A D gene is named only where the DNA matches it firmly. Part of the rows lack a size; the others show once, few, many or a class for expanded clones.

clone size	D gene	V gene	J gene	CDR3 DNA	CDR3 protein
.	TRBD1	TRBV18	TRBJ2-1	TGTGCCAGCTCACCACTACGACAGGGGCCGAACAATGAGCAGTTCTTC	CASSPLRQGPNNEQFF
.	TRBD1	TRBV2	TRBJ1-4	TGTGCCAGCGGGGGACAGGGGAACGAAAAACTGTTTTTT	CASGGQGNEKLFF
.	.	TRBV3-1/TRBV3-2	TRBJ2-6	TGTGCCAGCAGACGCGTAGCTGGGGCCAACGTCCTGACTTTC	CASRRVAGANVLTF
.	.	TRBV10-1	TRBJ2-3	TGCGCCAGCAGTGAGTCTAGGGGATTCACAGATACGCAGTATTTT	CASSESRGFTDTQYF
.	.	TRBV7-2	TRBJ1-1	TGTGCCAGCAGCTTAAACTCGAGGGACACTGAAGCTTTCTTT	CASSLNSRDTEAFF
.	TRBD2	TRBV19	TRBJ2-2	TGTGCCAGTAGCCGGACTAGCGGGGGGGCATGGACCGGGGAGCTGTTTTTT	CASSRTSGGAWTGELFF
.	.	TRBV2	TRBJ2-3	TGTGCCAGCAAAGGGGGGGAATTCGCAGATACGCAGTATTTT	CASKGGEFADTQYF
.	.	TRBV19	TRBJ1-1	TGTGCCAGTACATGGGACATACGTACGAACACTGAAGCTTTCTTT	CASTWDIRTNTEAFF
.	.	TRBV28	TRBJ2-7	TGTGCCAGCAGTACCCCCCGACGACAGATCTACGAGCAGTACTTC	CASSTPRRQIYEQYF
.	TRBD1	TRBV5-1	TRBJ1-1	TGCGCCAGCAGCAAAAGGCCCGGGACAGGGGAAATGAACACTGAAGCTTTCTTT	CASSKRPGTGEMNTEAFF
.	TRBD1	TRBV7-8	TRBJ2-3	TGTGCCAGCAGGACAGGGTCCGATACGCAGTATTTT	CASRTGSDTQYF
.	.	TRBV2	TRBJ2-3	TGTGCCAGCAGCCCCGTTACTAGCACAGATACGCAGTATTTT	CASSPVTSTDTQYF
few	TRBD1	TRBV6-2/TRBV6-3	TRBJ2-3	TGTGCCAGCAGTTACGACAGGGTTACACTCACAGATACGCAGTATTTT	CASSYDRVTLTDTQYF
.	TRBD2	TRBV7-3	TRBJ2-1	TGTGCCAGCAGCCCGTCGGCTAGCGGCGTCTACAATGAGCAGTTCTTC	CASSPSASGVYNEQFF
.	.	TRBV6-4	TRBJ2-3	TGTGCCAGCAGTGACTCCCCAGGGACAGATACGCAGTATTTT	CASSDSPGTDTQYF
.	.	TRBV25-1	TRBJ1-5	TGTGCCAGCCCGCCGTTACGGGTGCAAAAATTCGTTCATCAGCCCCAGCATTTT	CASPPLRVQKFVHQPQHF
.	.	TRBV3-1/TRBV3-2	TRBJ1-2	TGTGCCAGCAGCCCCAGAAACGGACAGAGAGCTAACTATGGCTACACCTTC	CASSPRNGQRANYGYTF
.	.	TRBV11-2	TRBJ1-1	TGTGCCAGCAGCCCGTCGAGGGGGTTGAACACTGAAGCTTTCTTT	CASSPSRGLNTEAFF
.	.	TRBV2	TRBJ1-1	TGTGCCAGCAGTGACCCCCTAGGCCTAGCTTTCTTT	CASSDPLGLAFF
.	.	TRBV18	TRBJ2-5	TGTGCCAGCTCACCACAATCCATCCTAGGGACCCAGTACTTC	CASSPQSILGTQYF
.	TRBD1	TRBV7-3	TRBJ1-1	TGTGCCAGCAGCTTGGGACAGGGATACACTGAAGCTTTCTTT	CASSLGQGYTEAFF
few	TRBD1	TRBV7-2	TRBJ2-4	TGTGCCAGCAGCTTAGAACAGGGGGAAAACATTCAGTACTTC	CASSLEQGENIQYF
many	TRBD1	TRBV6-4	TRBJ2-2	TGTGCCAGCAGCCAGGGAGCGGGACAGGGCGACACCGGGGAGCTGTTTTTT	CASSQGAGQGDTGELFF
.	.	TRBV15	TRBJ2-1	TGTGCCACCAGCAGAGACGAGAGGAATGAGCAGTTCTTC	CATSRDERNEQFF
.	TRBD2	TRBV5-4	TRBJ2-5	TGTGCCAGCAGCTTGGCCGCAACTAGCGGGGGGGCAGAGACCCAGTACTTC	CASSLAATSGGAETQYF
few	TRBD1	TRBV7-6	TRBJ1-2	TGTGCCAGCAGTCGAGACAGGGCAGAAGGCTACACCTTC	CASSRDRAEGYTF
.	.	TRBV5-6	TRBJ1-2	TGTGCCAGCAGCCCCCCGGACGCAGGGTACTATGGCTACACCTTC	CASSPPDAGYYGYTF
.	.	TRBV9	TRBJ2-1	TGTGCCAGCACCGGACCAGGAGGGGTGGACTACAATGAGCAGTTCTTC	CASTGPGGVDYNEQFF
once	TRBD1	TRBV28	TRBJ1-5	TGTGCCAGCAGTCACCGGGACAGGGGGCGCTTACAGCCCCAGCATTTT	CASSHRDRGRLQPQHF
.	TRBD1	TRBV7-3	TRBJ2-2	TGTGCCAGCAGCTTAACGGACAGGGGGCCACAGCGGGGGGCCACCGGGGAGCTGTTTTTT	CASSLTDRGPQRGATGELFF
.	.	TRBV6-5	TRBJ1-5	TGTGCCAGCAATACGGGGATCTTCAGCAATCAGCCCCAGCATTTT	CASNTGIFSNQPQHF
.	.	TRBV6-6	TRBJ1-2	TGTGCCAGCAGACAACAGACAGCTATCTATGGCTACACCTTC	CASRQQTAIYGYTF
.	TRBD1	TRBV7-9	TRBJ1-2	TGTGCCAGCAGCCAGGGACAGGGGGCCTATGGCTACACCTTC	CASSQGQGAYGYTF
.	.	TRBV7-3	TRBJ1-3	TGTGCCAGCAGCTCCCTGGGGGGGTCTGGAAACACCATATATTTT	CASSSLGGSGNTIYF
.	TRBD1	TRBV29-1	TRBJ1-4	TGCAGCGTTGGGACCACAGGGGGCGTTAATGAAAAACTGTTTTTT	CSVGTTGGVNEKLFF
.	TRBD1	TRBV19	TRBJ1-1	TGTGCCAGTAGTCTACAGGGGACAAACACTGAAGCTTTCTTT	CASSLQGTNTEAFF
.	TRBD1	TRBV14	TRBJ1-3	TGTGCCAGCAGCCAGTCCAAGTACGGGACAGTCTCTGGAAACACCATATATTTT	CASSQSKYGTVSGNTIYF
.	TRBD1	TRBV7-2	TRBJ2-5	TGTGCCAGCAGCAGCAGGGACAGGGATGTTCTAGAGACCCAGTACTTC	CASSSRDRDVLETQYF
few	.	TRBV19	TRBJ1-5	TGTGCCAGTAGTACCCTCAGGGGTCAAAGCAATCAGCCCCAGCATTTT	CASSTLRGQSNQPQHF
.	.	TRBV7-2	TRBJ2-7	TGTGCCAGCAGCTTCTCGGCGGGGAACTACGAGCAGTACTTC	CASSFSAGNYEQYF
.	.	TRBV29-1	TRBJ1-1	TGCAGCGGAGATGGGCAGTCAAACACTGAAGCTTTCTTT	CSGDGQSNTEAFF
.	.	TRBV6-1	TRBJ1-2	TGTGCCAGCAGTGAACGGCGGATCTATGGCTACACCTTC	CASSERRIYGYTF
.	TRBD1	TRBV2	TRBJ2-2	TGTGCCAGCAGTGGACAGGGGGCGGGGACCGGGGAGCTGTTTTTT	CASSGQGAGTGELFF
.	.	TRBV6-6	TRBJ1-1	TGTGCCAGCAGTTACGACGCAGGGAACTGGCACACTGAAGCTTTCTTT	CASSYDAGNWHTEAFF
.	.	TRBV7-3	TRBJ1-1	TGTGCCAGCAGCTTACTTGGACAGATGAACACTGAAGCTTTCTTT	CASSLLGQMNTEAFF
.	.	TRBV28	TRBJ2-7	TGTGCCAGCAGCCCCGACAAACCCTACGAGCAGTACTTC	CASSPDKPYEQYF
.	TRBD1	TRBV11-3	TRBJ1-1	TGTGCCAGCAGCTTAAGACAGGGTGTGACTGAAGCTTTCTTT	CASSLRQGVTEAFF
once	TRBD1	TRBV5-1	TRBJ1-1	TGCGCCAGCAGCCCGACAGGGGAGAGAAACGCTGAAGCTTTCTTT	CASSPTGERNAEAFF
.	TRBD1	TRBV29-1	TRBJ1-1	TGCAGCGCGAAGACAGGGCCCTTGAACACTGAAGCTTTCTTT	CSAKTGPLNTEAFF
.	TRBD1	TRBV5-6	TRBJ1-2	TGTGCCAGCAGCTTTTCAATAGGGACAGGGGCTGGTGGCTACACCTTC	CASSFSIGTGAGGYTF
.	.	TRBV18	TRBJ1-1	TGTGCCAGCTCACAGGGGAAGGATACTGAAGCTTTCTTT	CASSQGKDTEAFF
.	.	TRBV27	TRBJ2-6	TGTGCCAGCACCTGGAGTTCTGGGGCCAACGTCCTGACTTTC	CASTWSSGANVLTF
.	TRBD2	TRBV2	TRBJ2-3	TGTGCCAGCGGAAAGACTAGCTACGGAACAGATACGCAGTATTTT	CASGKTSYGTDTQYF
.	.	TRBV9	TRBJ2-7	TGTGCCAGCAGCGTAGGGACTAACTACGAGCAGTACTTC	CASSVGTNYEQYF
few	TRBD1	TRBV29-1	TRBJ1-1	TGCAGCGTTGTTCCCCAGGGGGAGCTCACTGAAGCTTTCTTT	CSVVPQGELTEAFF